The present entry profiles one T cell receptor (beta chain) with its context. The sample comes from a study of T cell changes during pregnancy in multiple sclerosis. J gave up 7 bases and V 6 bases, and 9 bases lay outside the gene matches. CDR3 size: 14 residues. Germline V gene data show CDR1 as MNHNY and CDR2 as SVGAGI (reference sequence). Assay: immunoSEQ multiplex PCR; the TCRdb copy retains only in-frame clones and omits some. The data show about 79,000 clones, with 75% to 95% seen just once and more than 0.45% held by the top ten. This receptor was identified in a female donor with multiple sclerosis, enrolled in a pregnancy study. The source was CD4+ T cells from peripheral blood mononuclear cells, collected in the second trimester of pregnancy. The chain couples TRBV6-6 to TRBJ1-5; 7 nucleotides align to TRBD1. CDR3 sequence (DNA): TGTGCCAGCAGCCCAGGGGGTTCAGAACAGCCCCAGCATTTT. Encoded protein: CASSPGGSEQPQHF.